This TCR beta chain was obtained from a study of T cells after yellow fever vaccination. Broader study findings: Bulk-population clonotypes that are abundant could appear as contaminants in FACS-sorted repertoires. When the response was secondary, it was weaker but reached its peak faster, day 5 versus 15. At 96% for CD4 and just over 85% for CD8, most primary-vaccination clones showed up again after the booster.

The ends were cut back, 9 bases at V and 7 bases at J, with 13 bases in the middle. There are 12 residues in the CDR3. This clonotype has a handful of counts. Its antigen is unknown. 5'RACE template switching produced TCR cDNA carrying a universal primer site and UMIs. From the 5' RACE reads, TCRdb called clonotypes with MiXCR, one entry per CDR3 protein. The table shows about 630,000 distinct CDR3 sequences, with roughly 12% occurring only once. The chain recombines TRBV12-3 or TRBV12-4 with TRBJ1-5; perhaps TRBD1 as D (6 bases). Source: PBMCs, taken on the day of the yellow fever booster vaccination. This receptor was taken from a young man who received the YFV17D yellow fever vaccine. CDR3 sequence reads: CASRTGMQPQHF. CDR3 sequence (DNA): TGTGCCAGTCGAACAGGGATGCAGCCCCAGCATTTT.